These T cell receptor beta chains were read from a single sample in a study of blood T cell repertoires in COVID-19. Profiled with immunoSEQ multiplex PCR; TCRdb holds only in-frame clones, not every one. Among about 120,000 clones listed, about 74% were seen once. Sequenced input: peripheral blood. All receptors come from a man in his 70s with acute or convalescent COVID-19. Each CDR3 is given with its conserved first and last residue. Each record gives: D gene, V gene, CDR3 length, J gene, clone size, CDR3 protein, CDR3 DNA. A D gene is named only where the DNA matches it firmly. The listing skips clone size in some rows; elsewhere it reads once, few, many or a size class.

TRBD2	TRBV11-2	15	TRBJ2-1	-	CASSPGGEPYNEQFF	TGTGCCAGCAGCCCGGGGGGGGAGCCCTACAATGAGCAGTTCTTC
TRBD1	TRBV19	14	TRBJ1-2	-	CASSIGQGSYGYTF	TGTGCCAGTAGTATAGGACAGGGGAGCTATGGCTACACCTTC
-	TRBV12-3/TRBV12-4	12	TRBJ2-7	-	CASSPGGVEQYF	TGTGCCAGCAGTCCCGGGGGAGTCGAGCAGTACTTC
-	TRBV2	13	TRBJ2-5	-	CASSGLAGETQYF	TGTGCCAGCAGTGGGCTTGCGGGAGAGACCCAGTACTTC
-	TRBV4-1	13	TRBJ1-3	-	CASSQVGRNTIYF	TGCGCCAGCAGCCAAGTAGGGAGGAACACCATATATTTT
-	TRBV28	11	TRBJ2-7	few	CASSPYVEQYF	TGTGCCAGCAGCCCCTACGTGGAGCAGTACTTC
-	TRBV5-6	11	TRBJ1-2	-	CASSFLQGYTF	TGTGCCAGCAGCTTTTTACAGGGCTACACCTTC
TRBD1	TRBV6-5	14	TRBJ2-7	-	CASRGDRVSYEQYF	TGTGCCAGCAGGGGGGACAGGGTTTCCTACGAGCAGTACTTC
-	TRBV6-2/TRBV6-3	13	TRBJ2-3	once	CASSSPDSHTQYF	TGTGCCAGCAGTTCCCCGGACAGCCATACGCAGTATTTT
-	TRBV20-1	14	TRBJ2-1	-	CSASYPSRNNEQFF	TGCAGTGCTAGTTACCCCTCTAGAAACAATGAGCAGTTCTTC
TRBD1	TRBV7-2	15	TRBJ2-5	once	CASSSYRGSTETQYF	TGTGCCAGCAGCTCGTACAGGGGATCTACAGAGACCCAGTACTTC
TRBD1	TRBV29-1	19	TRBJ2-6	few	CSVVGASETGFSGANVLTF	TGCAGCGTTGTAGGGGCCTCGGAGACAGGGTTTTCTGGGGCCAACGTCCTGACTTTC
TRBD2	TRBV5-1	18	TRBJ2-1	-	CASSSGTSGRAADNEQFF	TGCGCCAGCAGCTCTGGGACTAGCGGGAGGGCCGCGGACAATGAGCAGTTCTTC
TRBD2	TRBV3-1/TRBV3-2	17	TRBJ2-3	-	CASSQEWGTSGTDTQYF	TGTGCCAGCAGCCAAGAATGGGGGACTAGCGGCACAGATACGCAGTATTTT
-	TRBV7-2	16	TRBJ2-2	-	CASSARVLGNTGELFF	TGTGCCAGCAGCGCCAGGGTTTTGGGAAACACCGGGGAGCTGTTTTTT
-	TRBV4-1	14	TRBJ2-7	-	CASSLLAGSHEQYF	TGCGCCAGCAGCCTCCTGGCGGGAAGCCACGAGCAGTACTTC
TRBD1	TRBV24-1	12	TRBJ2-3	few	CATGTDLFSQYF	TGTGCCACGGGGACAGACCTCTTCTCGCAGTATTTT
TRBD1	TRBV2	20	TRBJ1-6	-	CASSEAGQGGWLAYNSPLHF	TGTGCCAGCAGTGAAGCGGGTCAGGGGGGCTGGTTGGCATATAATTCACCCCTCCACTTT
-	TRBV24-1	13	TRBJ1-5	few	CATSDSGDQPQHF	TGTGCCACCAGTGATAGCGGTGATCAGCCCCAGCATTTT
-	TRBV27	17	TRBJ2-1	-	CASSLSIMRARNNEQFF	TGTGCCAGCAGTTTATCGATTATGAGGGCACGTAACAATGAGCAGTTCTTC
TRBD2	TRBV28	16	TRBJ2-1	-	CASSFIIAGVGNEQFF	TGTGCCAGCAGTTTTATTATAGCGGGAGTCGGTAATGAGCAGTTCTTC
TRBD1	TRBV5-1	14	TRBJ1-6	-	CASSLRQGDSPLHF	TGCGCCAGCAGCTTGCGACAGGGAGATTCACCCCTCCACTTT
TRBD1	TRBV19	15	TRBJ2-7	-	CASSSQRTGVYEQYF	TGTGCCAGTAGTTCCCAACGGACAGGGGTCTACGAGCAGTACTTC
TRBD2	TRBV30	15	TRBJ2-2	-	CAWSALAGDTGELFF	TGTGCCTGGAGTGCACTAGCGGGGGACACCGGGGAGCTGTTTTTT
-	TRBV12-5	14	TRBJ2-3	-	CASGLAGPTDTQYF	TGTGCTAGTGGTTTGGCAGGGCCCACAGATACGCAGTATTTT
-	TRBV3-1/TRBV3-2	14	TRBJ1-6	-	CASSPTGSGSPLHF	TGTGCCAGCAGCCCCACAGGGTCCGGTTCACCCCTCCACTTT
TRBD1	TRBV2	12	TRBJ2-7	-	CASRTGGYEQYF	TGTGCCAGCAGGACAGGGGGCTACGAGCAGTACTTC
TRBD1	TRBV6-5	15	TRBJ2-3	-	CASSYGTGLADTQYF	TGTGCCAGCAGTTACGGGACAGGGTTAGCAGATACGCAGTATTTT
TRBD1	TRBV19	15	TRBJ1-4	-	CASSPDRGANEKLFF	TGTGCCAGTAGCCCCGACAGGGGAGCTAATGAAAAACTGTTTTTT
-	TRBV19	14	TRBJ2-2	-	CASRRERNTGELFF	TGTGCCAGTAGGCGCGAGAGGAACACCGGGGAGCTGTTTTTT
-	TRBV18	13	TRBJ2-7	few	CASSPPSDYEQYF	TGTGCCAGCTCACCACCGTCAGACTACGAGCAGTACTTC
TRBD1	TRBV28	13	TRBJ2-1	-	CASSPGQYNEQFF	TGTGCCAGCAGCCCGGGACAGTACAATGAGCAGTTCTTC
-	TRBV9	15	TRBJ1-3	-	CASSPTGNSGNTIYF	TGTGCCAGCAGCCCTACAGGGAACTCTGGAAACACCATATATTTT
TRBD2	TRBV2	15	TRBJ2-3	-	CASSGTSGVVDTQYF	TGTGCCAGCAGCGGGACTAGCGGGGTGGTAGATACGCAGTATTTT
TRBD2	TRBV7-2	15	TRBJ2-7	-	CASSFTSGSLYEQYF	TGTGCCAGCAGCTTTACTAGCGGGTCTCTCTACGAGCAGTACTTC
TRBD1	TRBV20-1	14	TRBJ1-1	few	CSASDRGRGTEAFF	TGCAGTGCTAGTGACAGGGGGCGAGGCACTGAAGCTTTCTTT
TRBD2	TRBV7-3	13	TRBJ2-1	-	CASSLAGGREQFF	TGTGCCAGCAGCCTAGCGGGGGGTAGGGAGCAGTTCTTC
-	TRBV2	12	TRBJ2-5	once	CASRRGGETQYF	TGTGCCAGCCGAAGGGGGGGAGAGACCCAGTACTTC
TRBD1	TRBV6-1	15	TRBJ1-4	few	CASSEGTGGNEKLFF	TGTGCCAGCAGTGAAGGGACAGGGGGAAATGAAAAACTGTTTTTT
-	TRBV19	14	TRBJ1-5	-	CATTRDISNQPQHF	TGTGCCACCACCCGGGACATTAGCAATCAGCCCCAGCATTTT
TRBD1	TRBV19	14	TRBJ1-5	-	CASSGQGGNQPQHF	TGTGCCAGTTCCGGACAGGGGGGCAATCAGCCCCAGCATTTT
-	TRBV21-1	17	TRBJ1-3	-	CASSKKGHTPHGNTIYF	TGTGCCAGCAGCAAAAAGGGACACACCCCGCATGGAAACACCATATATTTT
-	TRBV12-3/TRBV12-4	12	TRBJ1-1	few	CASSLRIGLAFF	TGTGCCAGCAGTTTACGGATCGGGTTGGCTTTCTTT
-	TRBV21-1	19	TRBJ1-5	-	CASSKDILRGTKSNQPQHF	TGTGCCAGCAGCAAAGATATATTACGAGGGACAAAAAGCAATCAGCCCCAGCATTTT
-	TRBV29-1	12	TRBJ1-2	-	CSVERGSYGYTF	TGCAGCGTTGAAAGGGGCAGTTATGGCTACACCTTC
-	TRBV4-1	15	TRBJ2-5	-	CASSQLTAGQETQYF	TGCGCCAGCAGCCAGCTGACCGCGGGCCAAGAGACCCAGTACTTC
-	TRBV6-2/TRBV6-3	11	TRBJ1-1	-	CASSPGRGAFF	TGTGCCAGCAGTCCCGGGAGGGGAGCTTTCTTT
TRBD1	TRBV7-7	14	TRBJ2-2	-	CASSWDREAGELFF	TGTGCCAGCAGCTGGGACAGGGAAGCCGGGGAGCTGTTTTTT
-	TRBV5-1	15	TRBJ1-4	-	CASTQEGGGYEKLFF	TGCGCCAGCACCCAAGAGGGAGGCGGTTATGAAAAACTGTTTTTT
-	TRBV5-1	14	TRBJ2-7	-	CASSLVTGTYEQYF	TGCGCCAGCAGCTTGGTAACAGGGACCTACGAGCAGTACTTC